One and the same sample provided the 22 T cell receptor beta chains below, sequenced in a study of blood T cell repertoires in COVID-19. The protocol was immunoSEQ multiplex PCR, while the TCRdb copy is restricted to in-frame clones and leaves out a portion. The table has 80,000 to 90,000 clones, 87% seen once. Sequences were obtained from peripheral blood. These receptors all come from a man in his fifties or sixties with acute or convalescent COVID-19.

This chain connects TRBV29-1 to TRBJ1-2; D may be TRBD1 (5 bases). Germline CDR1 is SQVTM and CDR2 is ANQGSEA. The V and J ends lost 5 bases and 3 bases respectively, with 13 bases between them. This CDR3 has 13 amino acids. The CDR3 loop reads CSVSGGADYGYTF. In nucleotides, the CDR3 is TGCAGCGTTTCGGGCGGGGCGGACTATGGCTACACCTTC.

The DNA for the CDR3 is TGTGCCAGCAGCGGGACAGGGTGGGAGGGAACCGGGGAGCTGTTTTTT. This codes for CASSGTGWEGTGELFF. The chain joins TRBV9 to TRBJ2-2, with D perhaps matching TRBD1 (8 bases). This CDR3 is built from 16 residues. V was pared by 3 bases and J by 5 bases, with 17 bases between. The germline V gene has CDR1 SGDLS and CDR2 YYNGEE.

This rearrangement joins TRBV10-3 to TRBJ1-4; perhaps TRBD1 as D (5 bases). Germline loops: CDR1 ENHRY, CDR2 SYGVKD. Deletions cut 5 bases from V and 0 bases from J, with 13 bases between. The CDR3 totals 16 residues. In nucleotides, the CDR3 is TGTGCCATCAGTAGAGACAGCTTAGCAACTAATGAAAAACTGTTTTTT. Its protein product is CAISRDSLATNEKLFF.

The genes are TRBV29-1 and TRBJ2-7; the D gene is possibly TRBD1 (5 bases). The germline CDR1 and CDR2 sequences are SQVTM and ANQGSEA. V gave up 1 base and J gave up 4 bases, with 11 bases separating them. This CDR3 is 13 amino acids long. CDR3 loop: CSVEGRDRYEQYF. The CDR3 DNA follows: TGCAGCGTTGAAGGTCGAGACAGATACGAGCAGTACTTC.

The chain couples TRBV2 to TRBJ1-1; 7 bases align to TRBD1. Trimming cost V 8 bases and J 4 bases; bases outside gene matches: 4. CDR1 and CDR2 (germline): SNHLY, FYNNEI. This CDR3 spans 12 amino acids. The CDR3, as DNA: TGTGCCAGCCGAGGGACAGCCACTGAAGCTTTCTTT. It yields the protein CASRGTATEAFF.

The gene calls are TRBV27 and TRBJ2-1, with TRBD2 as a possible D gene (6 bases). This CDR3 has 16 residues. V lost 6 bases, J lost 2 bases, and 17 bases lay in between. Looked up from germline, CDR1 is MNHEY and CDR2 is SMNVEV (reference sequence). The CDR3 spells CASRALAGRTYNEQFF. In DNA, the CDR3 is TGTGCCAGCAGAGCCCTCGCGGGGAGAACCTACAATGAGCAGTTCTTC.

V and J are TRBV19 and TRBJ1-3, with TRBD1 matching over 7 bases. Germline values: CDR1 LNHDA, CDR2 SQIVND (reference sequence). This CDR3 region has 16 residues. The V and J ends lost 4 bases and 4 bases, in that order; junction bases with no gene match: 10. The CDR3: CASSKEGGNGGNTIYF. The CDR3 bases are TGTGCCAGTAGTAAAGAAGGGGGCAATGGAGGAAACACCATATATTTT. The whole variable domain, remainder taken from reference TRBV19 and TRBJ1-3, is DGGITQSPKYLFRKEGQNVTLSCEQNLNHDAMYWYRQDPGQGLRLIYYSQIVNDFQKGDIAEGYSVSREKKESFPLTVTSAQKNPTAFYLCASSKEGGNGGNTIYFGEGSWLTVV.

This chain connects TRBV19 to TRBJ2-7; 10 bases are shared with TRBD1. Trimming took 5 bases from V and 2 from J; bases not matched to a gene: 6. This CDR3 contains 15 residues. In germline, CDR1 is LNHDA, CDR2 SQIVND (reference sequence). CDR3 residues: CASSPSGTGAYEQYF. CDR3 DNA: TGTGCCAGTAGTCCCTCCGGGACAGGGGCCTACGAGCAGTACTTC. The variable domain in full, completed from reference TRBV19 and TRBJ2-7, reads DGGITQSPKYLFRKEGQNVTLSCEQNLNHDAMYWYRQDPGQGLRLIYYSQIVNDFQKGDIAEGYSVSREKKESFPLTVTSAQKNPTAFYLCASSPSGTGAYEQYFGPGTRLTVT.

This chain connects TRBV27 to TRBJ2-3, with TRBD1 as a possible D gene (5 bases). Germline loops: CDR1 MNHEY, CDR2 SMNVEV (reference sequence). This CDR3 spans 16 amino acids. The V gene lost 4 bases and the J gene lost 2 bases, with 16 bases spanning the gap. DNA of the CDR3: TGTGCCAGCAGTTCGAGGACACCTAGACCCACAGATACGCAGTATTTT. Protein: CASSSRTPRPTDTQYF.

V usage is TRBV6-5 and J usage is TRBJ1-1; tentative D call: TRBD1 (6 bases). Germline V gene data show CDR1 as MNHEY and CDR2 as SVGAGI. Trimming took 0 bases from V and 5 from J, leaving 7 bases between them. The CDR3 is 13 amino acids. DNA for the CDR3: TGTGCCAGCAGTTACTCAAGGGGGACTGAAGCTTTCTTT. The encoded protein is CASSYSRGTEAFF.

J is TRBJ1-2 and V is TRBV6-2 or TRBV6-3; tentatively, D is TRBD1 (5 bases). Looked up from germline, CDR1 is MNHEY and CDR2 is SVGEGT. V lost 4 bases and J lost 9, with 9 bases in between. The CDR3 runs 11 residues. This CDR3 is CASSSGLSYTF. In DNA form, the CDR3 reads TGTGCCAGCAGTTCGGGACTGAGCTACACCTTC.

This chain connects TRBV27 to TRBJ2-7; possibly TRBD2 for D (6 bases). The CDR3 totals 15 residues. V lost 5 bases and J 2 bases, leaving 16 bases between the germline ends. Germline CDR1 MNHEY, CDR2 SMNVEV (reference sequence). The CDR3 DNA follows: TGTGCCAGCAGTGATCCCGGGACTGGTACCTACGAGCAGTACTTC. As protein: CASSDPGTGTYEQYF.

The V gene is TRBV6-6, the J gene TRBJ1-3; 11 bases agree with TRBD1. This CDR3 has 18 residues. V lost 5 bases to trimming and J lost 2 bases; unmatched junction nucleotides: 11. CDR1 is MNHNY and CDR2 is SVGAGI in the germline V gene (reference sequence). The CDR3 DNA is TGTGCCAGCAGTCCCGGGACAGGGGGTACCAGCCCTGGAAACACCATATATTTT. Its translation is CASSPGTGGTSPGNTIYF.

The rearrangement links TRBV11-2 to TRBJ1-3; a weak D match, TRBD1 (6 bases). In germline, CDR1 is SGHAT, CDR2 FQNNGV. The germline V and J ends were trimmed by 0 bases and 0 bases, with 15 bases remaining between them. This CDR3 comprises 18 residues. The CDR3 DNA reads as TGTGCCAGCAGCTTAGATCGACTGACAGGAGTCTCTGGAAACACCATATATTTT. Its translation: CASSLDRLTGVSGNTIYF.

The DNA for the CDR3 is TGCGCCAGCAGTGGGGCGGGCACTGAAGCTTTCTTT. It specifies CASSGAGTEAFF. The genes are TRBV10-2 and TRBJ1-1; the D is unclear. The CDR3 extends over 12 amino acids. CDR1 is WSHSY and CDR2 is SAAADI in the germline V gene. Between the trimmed V and J ends, which lost 4 bases and 4 bases, there was a span of 7 bases.

This chain joins TRBV19 and TRBJ1-3; no definite D call. This CDR3 has 14 amino acids. Looked up from germline, CDR1 is LNHDA and CDR2 is SQIVND (reference sequence). Trimming left V 5 bases short and J 0 bases short, with 8 bases between. The CDR3 sequence is CASSSQYSGNTIYF. The CDR3 DNA is TGTGCCAGTAGTTCTCAGTACTCTGGAAACACCATATATTTT.

The chain carries TRBV4-2 and TRBJ1-4; D gene ambiguous. V was cut by 0 bases and J by 0 bases, with 8 bases left in between. CDR3 size: 16 residues. Germline CDR1 reads LGHNA; CDR2 reads YNFKEQ. This CDR3 reads CASSQDLSATNEKLFF. The CDR3 coding sequence is TGTGCCAGCAGCCAAGACTTGTCTGCAACTAATGAAAAACTGTTTTTT.

The chain combines TRBV5-3 with TRBJ1-5; D is undetermined. TRBV5-3 is given ORF status, its function remaining uncertain. Trimming stripped 2 bases from V and 0 bases from J, with 18 bases between. The CDR3 sequence is 18 residues long. In nucleotides, the CDR3 is TGTGCCAGAAGCTTTACGGGATTCCCGCCACATAGCAATCAGCCCCAGCATTTT. This encodes CARSFTGFPPHSNQPQHF.

The chain carries TRBV24-1 and TRBJ2-1; TRBD2 aligns across 8 bases. The germline V gene has CDR1 KGHDR and CDR2 SFDVKD. V shed 3 bases, J shed 4 bases, and the junction held 10 bases outside the gene matches. CDR3 length: 17 amino acids. For the CDR3, the DNA is TGTGCCACCAGTGATGGGGTGTCGAGCGGGGGATACAATGAGCAGTTCTTC. This gives the protein CATSDGVSSGGYNEQFF.

The chain carries TRBV10-2 and TRBJ1-3; 7 bases are shared with TRBD1. Trimming removed 0 bases from V and 4 bases from J; junction bases left unmatched: 12. The germline CDR1 and CDR2 sequences are WSHSY and SAAADI. The length of the CDR3 is 18 residues. The CDR3 region has the DNA TGCGCCAGCAGTGAGTCGGGACAGCGGAAGGTAGCGGGAAACACCATATATTTT. Translated: CASSESGQRKVAGNTIYF.

The V and J genes are TRBV7-6 and TRBJ2-7; 7 bases line up with TRBD1. V was clipped by 5 bases and J by 5 bases; unmatched bases: 12. Germline V gives CDR1 SGHVS, CDR2 FNYEAQ. This CDR3 is 15 amino acids long. CDR3 DNA sequence: TGTGCCAGCAGCAAATGGTCGGGACAGCAAGACGAGCAGTACTTC. Residues: CASSKWSGQQDEQYF.

The chain links TRBV13 to TRBJ2-7; D is uncertain. The germline CDR1 and CDR2 sequences are PRHDT and FYEKMQ (reference sequence). V was pared by 0 bases and J by 4 bases, with 10 bases between. This CDR3 spans 14 amino acids. CDR3: CASSLGRSRYEQYF. As DNA, the CDR3 is TGTGCCAGCAGCTTAGGTCGGTCCCGTTACGAGCAGTACTTC.